Sequencing of this TCR beta chain was carried out in a study of beta chain features in type 1 diabetes. In the study overall: Healthy donors, compared against patients, showed similar age, gender and cell yields. Study conclusions and caveats: Sampled from patients, naive, central memory and Treg TCRB repertoires appeared more similar than those sampled from healthy donors.

Sorted CD4+ subsets: naive, central memory, regulatory, stem cell-like memory (CD45RO/CCR7/CD25/CD127/CD95/CD27 panel). Each of the sorted populations had a purity greater than 95%. Reverse transcription of all isolated RNA meant that expressed TCRB transcripts were sequenced. The table came from immunoSEQ multiplex PCR; TCRdb's copy has only in-frame clones and leaves some out. Of 900,000 or so clones listed, 15% to 20% were seen once; the top ten hold 0.02% to 0.03%. Turning to this clone: Antigen specificity is unknown.

This CDR3 comprises 14 residues. Germline V CDR1 and CDR2: SNHLY, FYNNEI. V was trimmed by 2 bases and J by 2 bases, leaving 7 bases between them. The sequencing sample was made of naive CD4+ T cells from blood. The chain is built from TRBV2 and TRBJ2-1; D is uncertain. This receptor was obtained from a woman aged 18-29 years in good health. The CDR3, as DNA: TGTGCCAGCAGTGAACGTTTCCCCTACAATGAGCAGTTCTTC. The encoded protein is CASSERFPYNEQFF.